A single sample gave rise to the 6 T cell receptor beta chains below, sequenced in a study of T cell responses to AZD1222 COVID-19 vaccine. Data came from immunoSEQ multiplex PCR; TCRdb stores just in-frame clones and leaves some out. The data show around 140,000 clones, around 91% seen once. Sequenced here: peripheral blood, sampled 28 days after the second AZD1222 dose. These receptor sequences come from an adult who received the AZD1222 COVID-19 vaccine.

Remarks on this clone: An end of the junction does not agree with germline; a read error may underlie this. This chain joins TRBV18 and TRBJ2-6, with 9 bases fitting TRBD1. This CDR3 comprises 16 residues. The V gene's germline CDR1 is KGHSH and CDR2 LQKENI. CDR3 in DNA: TGTGCCAGCTCCCCACAGGGGGCGAACCGGGCCAACGTCCTGACTTTC. It is translated as CASSPQGANRANVLTF.

This clone was recorded once. The chain couples TRBV6-1 to TRBJ2-7, with D perhaps TRBD1 (6 bases). The CDR3 has 16 amino acids. V was trimmed by 0 bases and J by 3 bases, leaving 15 bases between them. From germline, CDR1 is MNHNS and CDR2 SASEGT. The CDR3 loop is CASSEALYREDYEQYF. As DNA, the CDR3 is TGTGCCAGCAGTGAAGCGCTTTACAGGGAAGACTACGAGCAGTACTTC.

The chain links TRBV5-6 to TRBJ1-2; D uncertain. Trimming left V 3 bases short and J 2 bases short, with 14 bases between. This CDR3 region has 15 residues. Germline lookup yields CDR1 SGHDT and CDR2 YYEEEE. CDR3 loop: CASSWNPDGNYGYTF. DNA of the CDR3: TGTGCCAGCAGCTGGAACCCGGACGGGAACTATGGCTACACCTTC. The full variable domain, in which reference TRBV5-6 and TRBJ1-2 provide the parts outside the CDR3, is DAGVTQSPTHLIKTRGQQVTLRCSPKSGHDTVSWYQQALGQGPQFIFQYYEEEERQRGNFPDRFSGHQFPNYSSELNVNALLLGDSALYLCASSWNPDGNYGYTFGSGTRLTVV.

The chain combines TRBV7-9 with TRBJ2-3; a weak D match, TRBD2 (6 bases). Trimming shortened V by 0 bases and J by 2 bases, and 12 bases separated the two germline ends. The length of the CDR3 is 16 residues. The germline V gene has CDR1 SEHNR and CDR2 FQNEAQ (reference sequence). In DNA form, the CDR3 reads TGTGCCAGCAGCTTAGCGGAGGGACTTCACACAGATACGCAGTATTTT. It is translated as CASSLAEGLHTDTQYF.

The rearrangement joins TRBV7-6 to TRBJ2-6; D could derive from TRBD1 or TRBD2 (6 bases each). Per the germline V gene, CDR1 is SGHVS and CDR2 is FNYEAQ. V was cut by 5 bases and J by 0 bases, with 8 bases left in between. CDR3 length: 15 amino acids. The CDR3 DNA follows: TGTGCCAGCAGCCCGGGGGCCTCTGGGGCCAACGTCCTGACTTTC. Its protein product is CASSPGASGANVLTF.

The DNA of the CDR3 is TGCGCCAGCAGCCTCGGACAGGACACAGATACGCAGTATTTT. It specifies CASSLGQDTDTQYF. The rearrangement links TRBV5-1 to TRBJ2-3; 7 nucleotides line up with TRBD1. CDR1 is SGHRS, CDR2 YFSETQ, per germline. The CDR3 is 14 amino acids. V trimming: 4 bases; J trimming: 2 bases; junction bases outside the gene matches: 4.